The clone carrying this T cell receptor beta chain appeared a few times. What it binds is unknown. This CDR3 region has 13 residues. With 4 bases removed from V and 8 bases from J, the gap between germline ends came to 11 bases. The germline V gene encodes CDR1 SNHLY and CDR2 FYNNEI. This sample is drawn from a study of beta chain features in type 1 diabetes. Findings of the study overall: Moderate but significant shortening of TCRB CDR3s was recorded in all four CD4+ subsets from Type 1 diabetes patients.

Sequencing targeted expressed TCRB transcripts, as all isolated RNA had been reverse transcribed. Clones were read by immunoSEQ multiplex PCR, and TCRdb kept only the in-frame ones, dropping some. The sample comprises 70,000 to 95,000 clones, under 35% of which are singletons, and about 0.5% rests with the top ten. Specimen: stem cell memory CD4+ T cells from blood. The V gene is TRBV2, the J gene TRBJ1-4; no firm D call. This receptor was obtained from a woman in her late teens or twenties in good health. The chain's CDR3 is CASSVGSYEKLFF. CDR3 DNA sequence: TGTGCCAGCAGTGTGGGCAGTTACGAAAAACTGTTTTTT.